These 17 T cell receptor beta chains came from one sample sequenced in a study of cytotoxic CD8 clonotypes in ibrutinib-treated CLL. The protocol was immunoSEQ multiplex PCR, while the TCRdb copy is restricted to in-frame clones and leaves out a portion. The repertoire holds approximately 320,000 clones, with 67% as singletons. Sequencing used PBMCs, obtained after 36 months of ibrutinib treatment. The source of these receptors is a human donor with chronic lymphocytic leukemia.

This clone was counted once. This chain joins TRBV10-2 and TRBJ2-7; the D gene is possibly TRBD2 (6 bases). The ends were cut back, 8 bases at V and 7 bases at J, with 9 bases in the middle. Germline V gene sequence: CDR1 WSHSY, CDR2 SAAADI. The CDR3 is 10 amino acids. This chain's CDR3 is CASRRGEQYF. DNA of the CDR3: TGCGCCAGCCGGAGGGGAGAGCAGTACTTC.

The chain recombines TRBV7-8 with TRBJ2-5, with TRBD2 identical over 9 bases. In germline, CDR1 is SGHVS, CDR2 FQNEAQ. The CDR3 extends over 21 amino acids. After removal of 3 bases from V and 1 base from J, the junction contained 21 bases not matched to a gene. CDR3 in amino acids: CASSFPSDGRGETSGQETQYF. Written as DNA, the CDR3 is TGTGCCAGCAGCTTTCCGAGCGACGGCAGGGGGGAGACTAGCGGCCAAGAGACCCAGTACTTC.

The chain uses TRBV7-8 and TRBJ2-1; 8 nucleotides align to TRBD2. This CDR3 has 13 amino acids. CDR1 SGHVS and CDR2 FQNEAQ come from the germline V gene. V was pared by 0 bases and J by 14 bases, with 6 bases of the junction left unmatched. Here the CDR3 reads CASSLAAGGQEFF. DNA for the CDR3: TGTGCCAGCAGCTTAGCGGCGGGGGGTCAGGAGTTCTTC.

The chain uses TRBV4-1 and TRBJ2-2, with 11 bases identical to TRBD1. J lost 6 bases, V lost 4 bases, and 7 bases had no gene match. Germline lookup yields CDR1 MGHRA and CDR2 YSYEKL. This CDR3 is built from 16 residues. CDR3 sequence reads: CASSRIMGQGAGELFF. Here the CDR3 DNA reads TGCGCCAGCAGCCGGATCATGGGACAGGGGGCCGGGGAGCTGTTTTTT.

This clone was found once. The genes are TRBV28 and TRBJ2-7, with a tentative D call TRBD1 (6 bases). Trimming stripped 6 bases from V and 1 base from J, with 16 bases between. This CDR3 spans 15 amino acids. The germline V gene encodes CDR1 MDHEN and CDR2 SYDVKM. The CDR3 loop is CASRDLRGNSYEQYF. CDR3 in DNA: TGTGCCAGCAGAGACCTTAGGGGGAATTCCTACGAGCAGTACTTC. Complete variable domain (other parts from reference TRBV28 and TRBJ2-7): DVKVTQSSRYLVKRTGEKVFLECVQDMDHENMFWYRQDPGLGLRLIYFSYDVKMKEKGDIPEGYSVSREKKERFSLILESASTNQTSMYLCASRDLRGNSYEQYFGPGTRLTVT.

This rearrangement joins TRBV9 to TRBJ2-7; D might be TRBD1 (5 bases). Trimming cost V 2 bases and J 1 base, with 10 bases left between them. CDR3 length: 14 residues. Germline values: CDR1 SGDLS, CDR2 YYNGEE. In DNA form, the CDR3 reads TGTGCCAGCAGCGTTGTAGGGGATTCCTACGAGCAGTACTTC. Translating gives CASSVVGDSYEQYF.

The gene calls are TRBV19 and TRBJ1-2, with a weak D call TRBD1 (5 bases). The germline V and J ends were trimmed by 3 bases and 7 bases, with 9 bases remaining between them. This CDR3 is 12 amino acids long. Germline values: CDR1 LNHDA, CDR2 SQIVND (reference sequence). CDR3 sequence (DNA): TGTGCCAGTAGTATCTACAGGTTTGGCTACACCTTC. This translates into CASSIYRFGYTF.

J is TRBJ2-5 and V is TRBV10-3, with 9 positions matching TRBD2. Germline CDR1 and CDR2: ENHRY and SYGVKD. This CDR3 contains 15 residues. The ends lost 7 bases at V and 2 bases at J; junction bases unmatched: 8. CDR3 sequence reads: CAIKSQRGVQETQYF. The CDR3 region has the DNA TGTGCCATCAAATCCCAGCGGGGGGTACAAGAGACCCAGTACTTC.

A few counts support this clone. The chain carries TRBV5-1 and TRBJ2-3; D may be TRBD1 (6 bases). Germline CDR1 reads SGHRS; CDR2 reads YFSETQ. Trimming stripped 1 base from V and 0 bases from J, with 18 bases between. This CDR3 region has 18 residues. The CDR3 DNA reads TGCGCCAGCAGCTTGCGGGGACATATGAGGTCTAGCACAGATACGCAGTATTTT. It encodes CASSLRGHMRSSTDTQYF.

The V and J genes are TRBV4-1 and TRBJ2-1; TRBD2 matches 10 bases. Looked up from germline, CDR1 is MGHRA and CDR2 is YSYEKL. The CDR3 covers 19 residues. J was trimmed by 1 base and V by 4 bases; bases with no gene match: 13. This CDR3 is CASSLILGGLAYSYNEQFF. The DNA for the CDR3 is TGCGCCAGCAGCCTAATACTGGGGGGACTAGCGTATTCCTACAATGAGCAGTTCTTC.

The DNA of the CDR3 is TGCAGCGCCACTGGGTGGCCCCAAGAGACCCAGTACTTC. Translated: CSATGWPQETQYF. The V gene is TRBV29-1, the J gene TRBJ2-5; D is undetermined. Germline V gene data show CDR1 as SQVTM and CDR2 as ANQGSEA. The V and J ends lost 7 bases and 1 base respectively, with 13 bases between them. This CDR3 has 13 amino acids.

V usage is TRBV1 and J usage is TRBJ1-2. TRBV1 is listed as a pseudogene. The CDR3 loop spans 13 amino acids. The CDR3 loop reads CTSSQEGCRRYTF. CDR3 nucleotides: TGCACCAGCAGCCAAGAGGGATGTCGGCGCTACACCTTC.

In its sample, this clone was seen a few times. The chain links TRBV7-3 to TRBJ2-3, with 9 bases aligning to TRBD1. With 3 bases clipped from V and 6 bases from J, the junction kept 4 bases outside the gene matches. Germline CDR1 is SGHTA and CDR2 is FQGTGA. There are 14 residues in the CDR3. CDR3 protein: CASSFGTGPDTQYF. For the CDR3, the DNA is TGTGCCAGCAGCTTTGGGACAGGGCCGGATACGCAGTATTTT.

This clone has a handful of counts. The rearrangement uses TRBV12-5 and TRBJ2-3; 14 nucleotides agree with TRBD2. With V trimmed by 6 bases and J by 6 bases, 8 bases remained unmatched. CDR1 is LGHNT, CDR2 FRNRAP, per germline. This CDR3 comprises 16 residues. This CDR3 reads CASGGTSGSVPDTQYF. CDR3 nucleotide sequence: TGTGCTAGTGGGGGGACTAGCGGGAGCGTCCCGGATACGCAGTATTTT.

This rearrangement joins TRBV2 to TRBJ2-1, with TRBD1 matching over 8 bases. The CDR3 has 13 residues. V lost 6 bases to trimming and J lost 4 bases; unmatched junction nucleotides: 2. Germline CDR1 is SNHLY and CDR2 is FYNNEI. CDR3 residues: CASRNRGYNEQFF. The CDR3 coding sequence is TGTGCCAGCAGGAACAGGGGGTACAATGAGCAGTTCTTC.

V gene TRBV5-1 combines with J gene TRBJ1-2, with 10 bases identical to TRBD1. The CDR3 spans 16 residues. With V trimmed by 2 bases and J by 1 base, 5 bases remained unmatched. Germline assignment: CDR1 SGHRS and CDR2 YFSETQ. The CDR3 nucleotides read TGCGCCAGCAGCTTACGACAGGGGGCCATTAACTATGGCTACACCTTC. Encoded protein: CASSLRQGAINYGYTF.

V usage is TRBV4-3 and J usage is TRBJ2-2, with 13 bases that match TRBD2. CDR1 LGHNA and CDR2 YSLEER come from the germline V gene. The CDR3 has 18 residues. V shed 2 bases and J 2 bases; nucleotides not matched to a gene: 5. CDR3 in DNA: TGCGCCAGCAGCCAAAAGGGACTAGCGGGAACCAACACCGGGGAGCTGTTTTTT. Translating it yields CASSQKGLAGTNTGELFF.